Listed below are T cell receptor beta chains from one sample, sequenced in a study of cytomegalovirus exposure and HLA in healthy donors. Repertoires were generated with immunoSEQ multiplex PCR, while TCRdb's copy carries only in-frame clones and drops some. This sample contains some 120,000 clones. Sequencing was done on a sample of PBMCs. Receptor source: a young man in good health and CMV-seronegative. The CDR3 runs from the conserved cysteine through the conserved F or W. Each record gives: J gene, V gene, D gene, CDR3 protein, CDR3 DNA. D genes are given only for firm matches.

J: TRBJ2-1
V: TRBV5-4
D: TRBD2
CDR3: CASSSPGSGGANEQFF
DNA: TGTGCCAGCAGCTCACCGGGGAGCGGGGGGGCCAATGAGCAGTTCTTC

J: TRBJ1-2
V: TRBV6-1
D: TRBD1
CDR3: CASSALTGTGGYGYTF
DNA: TGTGCCAGCAGTGCCCTGACTGGGACAGGGGGCTATGGCTACACCTTC

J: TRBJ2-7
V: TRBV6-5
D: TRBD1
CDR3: CASSSGTGVWEQYF
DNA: TGTGCCAGCAGTTCCGGGACAGGGGTCTGGGAGCAGTACTTC

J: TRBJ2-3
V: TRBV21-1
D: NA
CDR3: CASSKPGQVPRTDTQYF
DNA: TGTGCCAGCAGCAAGCCGGGACAGGTTCCCCGCACAGATACGCAGTATTTT

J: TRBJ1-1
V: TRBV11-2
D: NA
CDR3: CASSAQVGYTEAFF
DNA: TGTGCCAGCAGCGCTCAGGTAGGATACACTGAAGCTTTCTTT

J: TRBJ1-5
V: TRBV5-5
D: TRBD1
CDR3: CASSPWTGEIYQPQHF
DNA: TGTGCCAGCAGCCCTTGGACAGGGGAAATTTATCAGCCCCAGCATTTT

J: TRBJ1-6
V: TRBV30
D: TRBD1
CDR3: CAWTIQGVTSSPLHF
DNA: TGTGCCTGGACCATACAGGGGGTTACCTCTTCACCCCTCCACTTT

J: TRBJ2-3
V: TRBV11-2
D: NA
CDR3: CASSLGQAYISPQYF
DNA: TGTGCCAGCAGCTTGGGGCAGGCGTACATTAGCCCGCAGTATTTT

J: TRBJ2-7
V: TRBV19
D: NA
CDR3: CASIGGSYEQYF
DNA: TGTGCCAGTATCGGCGGATCCTACGAGCAGTACTTC

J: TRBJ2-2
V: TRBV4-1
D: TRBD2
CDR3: CASSQDPLAGGGPGTGELFF
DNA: TGCGCCAGCAGCCAAGATCCCCTAGCGGGGGGGGGTCCGGGCACCGGGGAGCTGTTTTTT

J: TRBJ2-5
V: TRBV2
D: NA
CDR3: CASIDRQETQYF
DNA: TGTGCCAGCATAGACAGGCAAGAGACCCAGTACTTC

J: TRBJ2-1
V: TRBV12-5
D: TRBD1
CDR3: CASGLGQGANNEQFF
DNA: TGTGCTAGTGGTTTGGGTCAGGGGGCGAACAATGAGCAGTTCTTC

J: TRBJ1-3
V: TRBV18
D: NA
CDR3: CASSPGQSLLSSGNTIYF
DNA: TGTGCCAGCTCACCGGGACAATCGCTACTGAGCTCTGGAAACACCATATATTTT

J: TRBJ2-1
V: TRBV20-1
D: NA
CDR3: CSARVSEKFF
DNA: TGCAGTGCTAGAGTGAGTGAGAAGTTCTTC

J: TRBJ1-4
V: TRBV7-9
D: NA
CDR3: CASSYTGLSEKLFF
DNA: TGTGCCAGCAGTTATACAGGGCTGAGTGAAAAACTGTTTTTT

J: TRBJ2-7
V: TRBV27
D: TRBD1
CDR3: CASSVDRDNIYEQYF
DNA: TGTGCCAGCAGTGTCGACAGGGATAACATCTACGAGCAGTACTTC

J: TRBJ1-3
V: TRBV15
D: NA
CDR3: CATSLGENRNTIYF
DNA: TGTGCCACCAGCTTAGGGGAAAATCGAAACACCATATATTTT

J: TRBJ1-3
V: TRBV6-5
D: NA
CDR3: CASSYSPTRGNTIYF
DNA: TGTGCCAGCAGTTACTCTCCGACCAGGGGAAACACCATATATTTT

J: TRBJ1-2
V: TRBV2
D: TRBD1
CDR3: CASSLPGQGGYGYTF
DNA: TGTGCCAGCAGCCTTCCCGGACAGGGGGGGTATGGCTACACCTTC

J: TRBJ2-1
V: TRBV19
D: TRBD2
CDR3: CASTPRGVMESSYNEQFF
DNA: TGTGCCAGTACCCCCCGGGGGGTCATGGAGAGCTCCTACAATGAGCAGTTCTTC

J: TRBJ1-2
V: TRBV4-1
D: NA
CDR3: CASSQQGGYGYTF
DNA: TGCGCCAGCAGCCAGCAGGGAGGGTATGGCTACACCTTC

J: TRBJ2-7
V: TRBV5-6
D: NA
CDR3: CASSLSGAIEQYF
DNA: TGTGCCAGCAGCCTCAGTGGGGCAATCGAGCAGTACTTC

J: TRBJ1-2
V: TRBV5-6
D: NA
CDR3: CASSYGQNVYGYTF
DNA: TGTGCCAGCAGCTACGGACAGAATGTCTATGGCTACACCTTC

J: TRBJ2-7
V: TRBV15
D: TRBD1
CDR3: CATSRPRDRSFTEQYF
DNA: TGTGCCACCAGCAGACCCCGGGACAGGTCCTTCACGGAGCAGTACTTC

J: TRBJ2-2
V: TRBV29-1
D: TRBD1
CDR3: CSVDQGAAGELFF
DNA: TGCAGCGTTGATCAGGGGGCGGCCGGGGAGCTGTTTTTT

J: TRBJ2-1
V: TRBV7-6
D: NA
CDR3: CASSLALGQYNEQFF
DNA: TGTGCCAGCAGCTTAGCGCTTGGACAGTACAATGAGCAGTTCTTC

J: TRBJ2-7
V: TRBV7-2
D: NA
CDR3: CASSLGSGTSGEQYF
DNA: TGTGCCAGCAGCTTAGGGTCAGGGACATCCGGCGAGCAGTACTTC

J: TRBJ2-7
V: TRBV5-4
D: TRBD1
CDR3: CASSSSGQGAYEQYF
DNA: TGTGCCAGCAGCTCCTCGGGACAGGGGGCCTACGAGCAGTACTTC

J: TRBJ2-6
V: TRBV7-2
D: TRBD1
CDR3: CASSHGQGGSGANVLTF
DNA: TGTGCCAGCAGCCACGGACAGGGAGGATCTGGGGCCAACGTCCTGACTTTC

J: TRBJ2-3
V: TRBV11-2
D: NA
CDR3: CASSLAHTDTQYF
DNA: TGTGCCAGCAGCTTAGCCCACACAGATACGCAGTATTTT

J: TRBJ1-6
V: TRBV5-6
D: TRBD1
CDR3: CASSLGGQGNSPLHF
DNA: TGTGCCAGCAGCTTGGGGGGACAGGGGAATTCACCCCTCCACTTT

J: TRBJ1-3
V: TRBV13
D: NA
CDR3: CASSLGLQGSGNTIYF
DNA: TGTGCCAGCAGCTTAGGACTACAGGGCTCTGGAAACACCATATATTTT

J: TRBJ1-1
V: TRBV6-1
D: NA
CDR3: CASSEPWGEYTEAFF
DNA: TGTGCCAGCAGTGAACCATGGGGCGAGTACACTGAAGCTTTCTTT

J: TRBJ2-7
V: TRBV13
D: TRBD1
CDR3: CASSLWDSTYEQYF
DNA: TGTGCCAGCAGCTTATGGGACAGCACCTACGAGCAGTACTTC

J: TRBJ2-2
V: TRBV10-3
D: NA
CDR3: CAISAGQGSTGELFF
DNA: TGTGCCATCAGCGCTGGGCAGGGTAGCACCGGGGAGCTGTTTTTT

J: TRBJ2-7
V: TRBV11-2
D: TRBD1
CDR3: CASSLEQGTVYEQYF
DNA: TGTGCCAGCAGCTTAGAACAGGGGACGGTCTACGAGCAGTACTTC

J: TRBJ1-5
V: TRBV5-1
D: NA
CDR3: CASSPSWGVDQPQHF
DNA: TGCGCCAGCAGCCCATCGTGGGGAGTGGATCAGCCCCAGCATTTT

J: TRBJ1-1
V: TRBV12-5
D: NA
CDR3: CASGLGPKETDVMNTEAFF
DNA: TGTGCTAGTGGTTTGGGGCCCAAGGAGACAGATGTTATGAACACTGAAGCTTTCTTT

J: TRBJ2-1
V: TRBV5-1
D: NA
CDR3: CASTSGSYNEQFF
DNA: TGCGCCAGCACCTCGGGCTCCTACAATGAGCAGTTCTTC

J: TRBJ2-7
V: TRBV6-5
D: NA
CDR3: CASSLIPGLYYEQYF
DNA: TGTGCCAGCTCACTCATCCCGGGTCTGTACTACGAGCAGTACTTC

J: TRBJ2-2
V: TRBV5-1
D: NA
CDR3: CASSPGQSMNTGELFF
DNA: TGCGCCAGCAGCCCCGGACAGAGTATGAACACCGGGGAGCTGTTTTTT

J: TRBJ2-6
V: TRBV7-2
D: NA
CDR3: CASSLGPSRSSGANVLTF
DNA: TGTGCCAGCAGCTTGGGGCCGAGCAGAAGCTCTGGGGCCAACGTCCTGACTTTC

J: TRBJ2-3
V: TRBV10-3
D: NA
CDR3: CAIGPIRGAPDTQYF
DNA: TGTGCCATCGGACCAATCAGGGGGGCTCCAGATACGCAGTATTTT

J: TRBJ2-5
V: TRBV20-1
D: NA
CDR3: CSAINRETQYF
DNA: TGCAGTGCTATAAACAGAGAGACCCAGTACTTC

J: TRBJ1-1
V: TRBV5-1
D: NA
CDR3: CASSLGHAGGTEAFF
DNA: TGCGCCAGCAGCTTGGGCCATGCGGGTGGAACTGAAGCTTTCTTT

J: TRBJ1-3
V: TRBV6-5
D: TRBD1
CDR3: CASSARQGTGNTIYF
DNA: TGTGCCAGCAGTGCCCGACAGGGTACAGGAAACACCATATATTTT

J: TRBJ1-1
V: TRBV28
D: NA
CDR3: CASRPRGTEAFF
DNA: TGTGCCAGCAGACCCCGGGGGACTGAAGCTTTCTTT

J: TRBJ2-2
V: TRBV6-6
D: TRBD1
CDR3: CASSPTGGYGGELFF
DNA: TGTGCCAGCAGTCCGACAGGGGGCTACGGCGGGGAGCTGTTTTTT

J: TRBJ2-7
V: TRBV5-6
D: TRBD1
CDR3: CASSLGTGAHF
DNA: TGTGCCAGCAGCTTGGGGACAGGAGCGCACTTC

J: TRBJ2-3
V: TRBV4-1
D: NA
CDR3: CASSQDPLAAEGGTQYF
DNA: TGCGCCAGCAGCCAAGATCCGCTAGCGGCCGAGGGGGGTACGCAGTATTTT

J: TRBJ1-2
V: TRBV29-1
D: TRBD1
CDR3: CSVAQGDYGYTF
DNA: TGCAGCGTAGCGCAGGGGGACTATGGCTACACCTTC